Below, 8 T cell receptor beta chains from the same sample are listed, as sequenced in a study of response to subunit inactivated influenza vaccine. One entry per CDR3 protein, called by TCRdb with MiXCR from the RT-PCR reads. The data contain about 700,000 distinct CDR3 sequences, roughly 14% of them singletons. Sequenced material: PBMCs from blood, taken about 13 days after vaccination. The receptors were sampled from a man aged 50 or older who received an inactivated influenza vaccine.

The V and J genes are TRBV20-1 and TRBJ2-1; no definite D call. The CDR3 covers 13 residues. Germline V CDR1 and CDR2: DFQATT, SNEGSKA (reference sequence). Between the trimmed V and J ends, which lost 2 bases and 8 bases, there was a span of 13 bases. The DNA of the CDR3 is TGCAGTGCTAGAATAACCGTAAGCCATGAGCAGTTCTTC. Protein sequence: CSARITVSHEQFF.

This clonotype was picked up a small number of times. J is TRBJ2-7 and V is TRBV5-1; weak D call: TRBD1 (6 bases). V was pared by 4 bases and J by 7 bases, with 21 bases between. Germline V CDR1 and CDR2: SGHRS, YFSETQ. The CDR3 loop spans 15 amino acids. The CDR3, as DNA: TGCGCCAGCAGCCACTTGGGGACAAGTTCTAGTGAGCAGTACTTC. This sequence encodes CASSHLGTSSSEQYF.

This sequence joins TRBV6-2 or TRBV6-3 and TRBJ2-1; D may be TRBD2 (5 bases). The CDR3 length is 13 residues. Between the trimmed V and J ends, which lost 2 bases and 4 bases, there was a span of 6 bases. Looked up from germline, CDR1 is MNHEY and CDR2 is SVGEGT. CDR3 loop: CASSYTGYNEQFF. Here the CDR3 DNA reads TGTGCCAGCAGTTACACGGGATACAATGAGCAGTTCTTC.

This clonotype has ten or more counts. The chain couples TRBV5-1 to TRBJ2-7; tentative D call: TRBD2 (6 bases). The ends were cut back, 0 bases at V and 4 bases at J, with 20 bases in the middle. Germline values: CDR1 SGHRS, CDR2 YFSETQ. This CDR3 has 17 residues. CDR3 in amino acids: CASSLETLAAGSYEQYF. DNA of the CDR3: TGCGCCAGCAGCTTGGAAACCCTCGCGGCGGGGAGTTACGAGCAGTACTTC.

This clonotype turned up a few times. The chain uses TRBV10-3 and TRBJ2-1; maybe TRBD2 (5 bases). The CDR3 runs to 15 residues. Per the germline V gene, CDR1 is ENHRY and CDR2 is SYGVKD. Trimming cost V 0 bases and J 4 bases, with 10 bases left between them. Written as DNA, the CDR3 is TGTGCCATCAGTGAGTCTGGCGACTATTACAATGAGCAGTTCTTC. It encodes CAISESGDYYNEQFF.

The CDR3 region has the DNA TGTGCCAGCAGTTACCGGCGGGGTGAGCAGCCCCAGCATTTT. Amino acid sequence: CASSYRRGEQPQHF. The chain carries TRBV6-5 and TRBJ1-5; D call uncertain. Germline assignment: CDR1 MNHEY and CDR2 SVGAGI. V lost 2 bases to trimming and J lost 7 bases, with 12 bases between them. CDR3 length equals 14 residues.

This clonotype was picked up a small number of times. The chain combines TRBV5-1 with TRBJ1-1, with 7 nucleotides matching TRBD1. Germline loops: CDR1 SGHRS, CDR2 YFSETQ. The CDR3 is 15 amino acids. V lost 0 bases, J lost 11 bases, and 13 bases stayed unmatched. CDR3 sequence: CASSLGQGEMIRAFF. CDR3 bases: TGCGCCAGCAGCTTGGGGCAGGGGGAGATGATCCGGGCTTTCTTT. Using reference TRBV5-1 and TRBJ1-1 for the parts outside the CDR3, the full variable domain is KAGVTQTPRYLIKTRGQQVTLSCSPISGHRSVSWYQQTPGQGLQFLFEYFSETQRNKGNFPGRFSGRQFSNSRSEMNVSTLELGDSALYLCASSLGQGEMIRAFFGQGTRLTVV.

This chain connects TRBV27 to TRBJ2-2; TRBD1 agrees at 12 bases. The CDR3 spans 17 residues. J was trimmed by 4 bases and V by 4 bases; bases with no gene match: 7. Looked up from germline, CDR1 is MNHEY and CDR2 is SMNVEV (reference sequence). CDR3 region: CASSSSGTGGTTGELFF. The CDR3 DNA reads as TGTGCCAGCAGTTCCTCCGGGACAGGGGGCACCACCGGGGAGCTGTTTTTT.